This TCR beta chain was captured in a study of early T cells in non-severe SARS-CoV-2 infection. Study-level background: Unsorted whole-blood RNA was sequenced in bulk, leaving chains unpaired.

The TCR library protocol was used to attach unique molecular identifiers. These identifiers were attached to individual cDNA molecules. A single record per CDR3 protein comes from TCRdb applying MiXCR to the 5' RACE reads. Of about 57,000 distinct CDR3 sequences in the sample, roughly a tenth were seen once. Study-level results: A preference for anti-spike CD8 responses marked VDJdb matching, which missed private and CD4 specificities.

The CDR3 sequence is 13 residues long. Germline V CDR1 and CDR2: SGDLS, YYNGEE. Of note for this clonotype: What it binds is unknown. Being one base from a much bigger clone, this may be a read error.

Specimen: whole blood. The chain carries TRBV9 and TRBJ2-2; D may be TRBD2 (5 bases). The sequence was collected from an adult who was a healthcare worker with PCR-confirmed SARS-CoV-2 infection or an uninfected control (not recorded which). As DNA, the CDR3 is TGTGCCAGCAGCGTAGGCCTGACCGGGAAGCTGTTTTTT. The encoded protein is CASSVGLTGKLFF.